These 19 T cell receptor beta chains came from one sample sequenced in a study of T-cell memory formation after mild COVID-19. TCRdb re-analysed the 5' RACE reads in MiXCR, keeping a single row per CDR3 protein. This sample has approximately 300,000 distinct CDR3 sequences, with just under 20% found just once. Sequencing input: PBMCs or a T cell subset sorted from them (not recorded which). These receptors came from a man younger than 35 who had mild COVID-19 (a few samples of this study predate the infection). Cell type and time point are not known.

This chain joins TRBV12-3 or TRBV12-4 and TRBJ1-2; the D is unclear. V lost 7 bases and J lost 4, with 13 bases in between. CDR3 length equals 13 residues. CDR3: CASTPGLLYGYTF. Written as DNA, the CDR3 is TGTGCCAGCACCCCAGGATTACTCTATGGCTACACCTTC.

This clonotype turned up a few times. This chain uses TRBV7-2 with TRBJ1-4, with D perhaps TRBD1 (5 bases). The CDR3 is 16 residues long. Germline-derived CDR1 and CDR2 are SGHTA and FQGNSA. Trimming removed 2 bases at V and 8 bases at J, with 18 bases between. CDR3 nucleotide sequence: TGTGCCAGCAGCTTATCCCCCGTGGGGGAAGGAGAAAAACTGTTTTTT. Its protein is CASSLSPVGEGEKLFF.

This clonotype appeared a few times. V and J are TRBV5-6 and TRBJ1-4; 8 bases are shared with TRBD1. CDR1 is SGHDT and CDR2 is YYEEEE in the germline V gene. V gave up 0 bases and J gave up 6 bases; unmatched junction bases: 1. The CDR3 runs 14 residues. The CDR3 sequence: CASSLDRGYEKLFF. In DNA, the CDR3 is TGTGCCAGCAGCTTGGACAGGGGGTATGAAAAACTGTTTTTT.

This clonotype was seen only a few times. The CDR3 sequence: CSARTPGNTIYF. As DNA, the CDR3 is TGCAGTGCTCGAACCCCGGGAAACACCATATATTTT. The chain joins TRBV20-1 to TRBJ1-3; D gene unclear. Germline loops: CDR1 DFQATT, CDR2 SNEGSKA (reference sequence). With 5 bases removed from V and 4 bases from J, the gap between germline ends came to 9 bases. The CDR3 runs 12 residues.

The gene calls are TRBV28 and TRBJ1-5; no clear D gene. CDR3 length: 15 residues. Germline loops: CDR1 MDHEN, CDR2 SYDVKM. With 2 bases removed from V and 4 bases from J, the gap between germline ends came to 12 bases. The chain's CDR3 is CASSLRPSGNQPQHF. The CDR3, as DNA: TGTGCCAGCAGTTTACGGCCGAGCGGTAATCAGCCCCAGCATTTT.

This clonotype has more than one count but fewer than ten. V and J are TRBV24-1 and TRBJ1-2; TRBD1 is a possible D gene (5 bases). Trimming stripped 7 bases from V and 7 bases from J, with 21 bases between. The CDR3 is 15 residues long. Germline V gene sequence: CDR1 KGHDR, CDR2 SFDVKD. CDR3 loop: CATRTICRAASGYTF. The CDR3 nucleotides are TGTGCCACCAGAACGATTTGCAGGGCGGCCTCTGGCTACACCTTC.

This clonotype was recorded a few times. The CDR3 region has the DNA TGTGCCAGCAGCTTCCAGGGCTGGGCCAACGTCCTGACTTTC. This codes for CASSFQGWANVLTF. The rearrangement uses TRBV7-2 and TRBJ2-6; a weak D match, TRBD1 (5 bases). CDR1 and CDR2 from the germline V gene are SGHTA and FQGNSA. V was cut by 3 bases and J by 5 bases, with 8 bases left in between. The CDR3 contains 14 residues. Based on the CDR3 plus reference TRBV7-2 and TRBJ2-6, the full variable domain is GAGVSQSPSNKVTEKGKDVELRCDPISGHTALYWYRQSLGQGLEFLIYFQGNSAPDKSGLPSDRFSAERTGGSVSTLTIQRTQQEDSAVYLCASSFQGWANVLTFGAGSRLTVL.

This chain joins TRBV12-3 or TRBV12-4 and TRBJ1-2; D is ambiguous. Between the trimmed V and J ends, which lost 2 bases and 7 bases, there was a span of 14 bases. There are 14 residues in the CDR3. The DNA of the CDR3 is TGTGCCAGCAGTTTACGGGATTCAGTAGGTGGCTACACCTTC. Translation gives CASSLRDSVGGYTF.

About this clonotype: The CDR3 end shows no conserved phenylalanine or tryptophan, and so a read error is likely. Because the CDR3's place on the DNA is in doubt, the DNA is left out and the CDR3 is given as listed by TCRdb. The rearrangement links TRBV5-5 to TRBJ2-5; TRBD1 was called by the table and not checked on the DNA. The V gene's germline CDR1 is SGHKS and CDR2 YYEKEE (reference sequence). The CDR3 comprises 13 residues, both ends counted. The CDR3 is CARSPGRRDKSYI.

This chain uses TRBV20-1 with TRBJ2-5; unclear D gene. The V gene lost 1 base and the J gene lost 7 bases, with 10 bases spanning the gap. In germline, CDR1 is DFQATT, CDR2 SNEGSKA (reference sequence). The CDR3 sequence is 12 residues long. The CDR3: CSARGTPGTQYF. The CDR3 DNA reads TGCAGTGCTAGAGGGACGCCAGGGACCCAGTACTTC.

The chain couples TRBV7-2 to TRBJ2-7; the D gene is possibly TRBD2 (6 bases). V was clipped by 1 base and J by 0 bases, with 13 bases between them. Germline loops: CDR1 SGHTA, CDR2 FQGNSA. This CDR3 has 16 residues. The CDR3 nucleotides read TGTGCCAGCAGCTTAGTAGGAGCGGGTTCCTCCTACGAGCAGTACTTC. Amino acid sequence: CASSLVGAGSSYEQYF.

The V call is TRBV11-2, the J call TRBJ1-5, with a weak D call TRBD1 (5 bases). Germline V gene sequence: CDR1 SGHAT, CDR2 FQNNGV. The CDR3 has 13 amino acids. The V gene lost 3 bases and the J gene lost 6 bases, with 9 bases spanning the gap. The DNA for the CDR3 is TGTGCCAGCAGCTTGGGACTAAGTCAGCCCCAGCATTTT. Translation gives CASSLGLSQPQHF. The whole variable domain, filled in from reference TRBV11-2 and TRBJ1-5, reads EAGVAQSPRYKIIEKRQSVAFWCNPISGHATLYWYQQILGQGPKLLIQFQNNGVVDDSQLPKDRFSAERLKGVDSTLKIQPAKLEDSAVYLCASSLGLSQPQHFGDGTRLSIL.

A remark on this clonotype: One end of the junction varies from germline; a read error may be responsible. V and J are TRBV6-5 and TRBJ1-3, with no clear D. The CDR3 loop spans 13 amino acids. CDR1 MNHEY and CDR2 SVGAGI come from the germline V gene. CDR3 protein: CASSTVSGSTIYF. For the CDR3, the DNA is TGTGCCAGCAGCACAGTCTCTGGAAGCACCATATATTTT.

This chain joins TRBV20-1 and TRBJ1-1; D is undetermined. The CDR3 is 12 amino acids. Trimming took 2 bases from V and 0 from J, leaving 4 bases between them. Germline CDR1 is DFQATT and CDR2 is SNEGSKA (reference sequence). This CDR3 reads CSARTLNTEAFF. Here the CDR3 DNA reads TGCAGTGCTAGAACACTGAACACTGAAGCTTTCTTT.

The rearrangement uses TRBV20-1 and TRBJ1-2; no clear D. Trimming removed 6 bases from V and 4 bases from J, with 15 bases in between. Germline V gene lookup returns CDR1 DFQATT and CDR2 SNEGSKA (reference sequence). This CDR3 is 13 amino acids long. CDR3 sequence (DNA): TGCAGTGCCGACTCCGGACGGATCTATGGCTACACCTTC. Its protein is CSADSGRIYGYTF.

This rearrangement joins TRBV18 to TRBJ1-6, with D tentatively TRBD1 (5 bases). The V end lost 2 bases, the J end lost 7 bases, and 12 bases lay between the germline ends. CDR3 length: 15 amino acids. Per the germline V gene, CDR1 is KGHSH and CDR2 is LQKENI. Here the CDR3 DNA reads TGTGCCAGCTCACCATGGCAGGGCGAGAATTCACCCCTCCACTTT. This codes for CASSPWQGENSPLHF.

The chain uses TRBV19 and TRBJ2-3; TRBD2 is a possible D gene (6 bases). Looked up from germline, CDR1 is LNHDA and CDR2 is SQIVND (reference sequence). Deletions cut 6 bases from V and 2 bases from J, with 12 bases between. The CDR3 is 14 residues long. In DNA form, the CDR3 reads TGTGCCAGTAGCGCGGGAACGTTCACAGATACGCAGTATTTT. It codes for CASSAGTFTDTQYF.

CDR3 loop: CASSLVGLAGYNEQFF. The DNA of the CDR3 is TGCGCCAGCAGCTTGGTTGGGCTAGCGGGCTACAATGAGCAGTTCTTC. V and J are TRBV5-1 and TRBJ2-1; 8 bases map to TRBD2. Germline-derived CDR1 and CDR2 are SGHRS and YFSETQ. This CDR3 region has 16 residues. Losses at the gene ends were 0 bases for V and 3 bases for J; bases not matched to a gene: 5.

The chain recombines TRBV5-1 with TRBJ2-7; perhaps TRBD1 as D (6 bases). The ends were cut back, 0 bases at V and 3 bases at J, with 10 bases in the middle. The germline V gene encodes CDR1 SGHRS and CDR2 YFSETQ. CDR3 size: 14 residues. The CDR3 sequence: CASSLDRTDYEQYF. The CDR3 bases are TGCGCCAGCAGCTTGGATCGGACAGACTACGAGCAGTACTTC. Full variable domain (outside the CDR3, taken from reference TRBV5-1 and TRBJ2-7): KAGVTQTPRYLIKTRGQQVTLSCSPISGHRSVSWYQQTPGQGLQFLFEYFSETQRNKGNFPGRFSGRQFSNSRSEMNVSTLELGDSALYLCASSLDRTDYEQYFGPGTRLTVT.